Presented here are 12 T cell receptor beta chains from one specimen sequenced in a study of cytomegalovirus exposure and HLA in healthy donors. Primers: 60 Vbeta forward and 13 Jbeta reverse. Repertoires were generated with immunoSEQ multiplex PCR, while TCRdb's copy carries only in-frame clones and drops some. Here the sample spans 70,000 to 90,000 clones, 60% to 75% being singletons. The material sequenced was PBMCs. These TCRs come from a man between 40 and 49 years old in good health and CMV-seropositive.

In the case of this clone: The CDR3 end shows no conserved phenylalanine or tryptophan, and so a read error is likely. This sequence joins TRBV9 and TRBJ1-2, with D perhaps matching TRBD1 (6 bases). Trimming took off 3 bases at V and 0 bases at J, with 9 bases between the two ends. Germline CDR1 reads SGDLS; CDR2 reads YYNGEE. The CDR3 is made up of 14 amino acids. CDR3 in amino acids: CASSAGQSNYGYTV. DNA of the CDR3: TGTGCCAGCAGCGCCGGACAGTCTAACTATGGCTACACCGTC.

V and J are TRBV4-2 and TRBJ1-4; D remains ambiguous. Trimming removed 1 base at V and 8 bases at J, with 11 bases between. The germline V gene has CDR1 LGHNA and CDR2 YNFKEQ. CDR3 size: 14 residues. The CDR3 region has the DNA TGTGCCAGCAGCCAAGCTCGATCCAGGGAAAAACTGTTTTTT. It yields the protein CASSQARSREKLFF.

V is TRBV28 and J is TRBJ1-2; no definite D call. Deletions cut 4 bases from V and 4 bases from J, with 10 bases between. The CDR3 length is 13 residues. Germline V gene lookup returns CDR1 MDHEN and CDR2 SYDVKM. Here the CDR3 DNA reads TGTGCCAGCAGTTCCCCCGGGGTCTATGGCTACACCTTC. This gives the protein CASSSPGVYGYTF.

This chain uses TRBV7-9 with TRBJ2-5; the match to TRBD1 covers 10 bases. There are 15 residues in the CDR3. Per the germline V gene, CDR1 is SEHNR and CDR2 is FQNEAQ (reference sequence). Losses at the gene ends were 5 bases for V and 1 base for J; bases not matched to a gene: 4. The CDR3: CASSIRQGAQETQYF. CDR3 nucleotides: TGTGCCAGCAGCATCCGACAGGGGGCCCAAGAGACCCAGTACTTC.

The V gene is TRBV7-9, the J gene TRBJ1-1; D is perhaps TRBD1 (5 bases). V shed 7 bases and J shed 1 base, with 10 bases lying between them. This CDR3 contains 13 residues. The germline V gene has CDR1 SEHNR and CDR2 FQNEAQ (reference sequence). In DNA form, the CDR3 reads TGTGCCAGCACCGGCGGGACGAACACTGAAGCTTTCTTT. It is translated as CASTGGTNTEAFF.

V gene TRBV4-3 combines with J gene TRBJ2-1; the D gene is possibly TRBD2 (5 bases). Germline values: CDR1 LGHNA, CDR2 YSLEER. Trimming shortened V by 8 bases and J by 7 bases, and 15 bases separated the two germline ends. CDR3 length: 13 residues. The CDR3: CASAGTRVNEQFF. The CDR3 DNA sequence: TGCGCCAGCGCCGGCACGAGGGTGAATGAGCAGTTCTTC.

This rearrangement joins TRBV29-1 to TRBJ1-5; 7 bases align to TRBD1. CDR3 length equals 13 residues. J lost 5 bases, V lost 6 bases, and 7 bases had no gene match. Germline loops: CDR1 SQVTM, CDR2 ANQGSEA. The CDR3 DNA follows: TGCAGCGTCGAGACAGGGCCCGATCAGCCCCAGCATTTT. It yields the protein CSVETGPDQPQHF.

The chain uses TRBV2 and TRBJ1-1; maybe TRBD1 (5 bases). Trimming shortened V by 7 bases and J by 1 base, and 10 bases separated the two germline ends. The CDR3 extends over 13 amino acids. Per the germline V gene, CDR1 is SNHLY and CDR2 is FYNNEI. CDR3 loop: CASNLGANTEAFF. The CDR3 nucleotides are TGTGCCAGCAACCTAGGGGCGAACACTGAAGCTTTCTTT.

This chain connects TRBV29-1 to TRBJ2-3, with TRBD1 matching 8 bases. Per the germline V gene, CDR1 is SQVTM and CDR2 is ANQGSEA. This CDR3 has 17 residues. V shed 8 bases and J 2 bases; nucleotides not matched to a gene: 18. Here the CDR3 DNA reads TGCAGCACCCGCCTGGTCCCCGGGACAGGCTTCACAGATACGCAGTATTTT. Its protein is CSTRLVPGTGFTDTQYF.

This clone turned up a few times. The CDR3 DNA sequence: TGTGCCAGTAGTATGGGGGGGTGGCAGCCCCAGCATTTT. Residues: CASSMGGWQPQHF. The V gene is TRBV19, the J gene TRBJ1-5; TRBD1 might be the D (5 bases). The length of the CDR3 is 13 residues. Trimming stripped 3 bases from V and 7 bases from J, with 10 bases between. The germline V gene encodes CDR1 LNHDA and CDR2 SQIVND (reference sequence).

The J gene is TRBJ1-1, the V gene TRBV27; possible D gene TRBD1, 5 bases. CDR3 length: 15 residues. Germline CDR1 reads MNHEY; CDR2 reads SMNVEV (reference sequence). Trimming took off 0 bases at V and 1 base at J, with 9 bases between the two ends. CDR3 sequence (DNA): TGTGCCAGCAGTTTATCCCCAACAGGGAACACTGAAGCTTTCTTT. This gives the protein CASSLSPTGNTEAFF.

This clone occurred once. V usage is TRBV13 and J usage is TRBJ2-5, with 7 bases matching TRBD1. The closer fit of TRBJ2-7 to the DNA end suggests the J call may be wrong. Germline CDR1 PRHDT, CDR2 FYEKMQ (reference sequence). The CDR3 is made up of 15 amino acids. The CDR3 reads CASSAPQGVINEQYF. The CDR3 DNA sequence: TGTGCCAGCAGCGCGCCCCAGGGGGTAATCAACGAGCAGTACTTC.